Following are 8 T cell receptor beta chains from one sample sequenced in a study of T cell responses to AZD1222 COVID-19 vaccine. Generated by immunoSEQ multiplex PCR, the TCRdb table keeps only in-frame clones and is missing some. The data contain under 150,000 clones, roughly 88% of them singletons. The material sequenced was peripheral blood, taken on day 0 of AZD1222 vaccination. The receptor source for this set is an adult in good health.

This chain connects TRBV19 to TRBJ1-4, with 8 bases matching TRBD1. The CDR3 runs 14 residues. Per germline, CDR1 LNHDA and CDR2 SQIVND (reference sequence). With 5 bases clipped from V and 8 bases from J, the junction kept 7 bases outside the gene matches. The CDR3 DNA follows: TGTGCCAGTAGTCTTCAGGGGGCTGGGGAAAAACTGTTTTTT. It encodes CASSLQGAGEKLFF.

V and J are TRBV5-1 and TRBJ2-5; 8 nucleotides line up with TRBD2. Germline values: CDR1 SGHRS, CDR2 YFSETQ. J was trimmed by 5 bases and V by 0 bases; bases with no gene match: 3. This CDR3 comprises 14 residues. Written as DNA, the CDR3 is TGCGCCAGCAGCTTGGGACTAGCGCCGGAGACCCAGTACTTC. Its protein is CASSLGLAPETQYF.

In regard to this clone: Other nucleotide sequences from this sample produce the same CDR3. The chain has TRBV30 and TRBJ1-1; D gene unclear. The germline V gene has CDR1 GTSNPN and CDR2 SVGIG (reference sequence). This CDR3 has 14 amino acids. The germline V and J ends were trimmed by 0 bases and 0 bases, with 8 bases remaining between them. In nucleotides, the CDR3 is TGTGCCTGGAGTGTACGTGGGGTGAACACTGAAGCTTTCTTT. It yields the protein CAWSVRGVNTEAFF.

The V call is TRBV5-1, the J call TRBJ2-1, with 9 bases aligning to TRBD2. The CDR3 extends over 14 amino acids. CDR1 and CDR2 from the germline V gene are SGHRS and YFSETQ. V was pared by 4 bases and J by 6 bases, with 5 bases of the junction left unmatched. As DNA, the CDR3 is TGCGCCAGCAGCCAGGGACTAGCCGTCAATGAGCAGTTCTTC. Residues: CASSQGLAVNEQFF.

This clone was detected only once. The chain links TRBV28 to TRBJ1-3; perhaps TRBD1 as D (6 bases). Trimming removed 6 bases from V and 5 bases from J, with 11 bases in between. CDR1 is MDHEN, CDR2 SYDVKM, per germline. The CDR3 covers 13 residues. The CDR3 is CASSYGQRNTIYF. The CDR3 nucleotides read TGTGCCAGCAGCTACGGACAGAGAAACACCATATATTTT.

The chain couples TRBV28 to TRBJ2-2; no reliable D call. Germline-derived CDR1 and CDR2 are MDHEN and SYDVKM. The V gene lost 2 bases and the J gene lost 7 bases, with 5 bases spanning the gap. The CDR3 runs to 12 residues. The DNA of the CDR3 is TGTGCCAGCAGTTTACTGGGCGGGGAGCTGTTTTTT. Amino acid sequence: CASSLLGGELFF.

The genes are TRBV6-6 and TRBJ1-5, with D uncertain. The germline V and J ends were trimmed by 7 bases and 1 base, with 8 bases remaining between them. The CDR3 runs to 13 residues. Germline V gives CDR1 MNHNY, CDR2 SVGAGI (reference sequence). CDR3 amino acids: CASTGSSNQPQHF. The CDR3 DNA reads TGTGCCAGCACAGGTTCCAGCAATCAGCCCCAGCATTTT.

This chain uses TRBV4-3 with TRBJ2-7, with 7 bases fitting TRBD2. CDR1 is LGHNA and CDR2 is YSLEER in the germline V gene. The CDR3 covers 14 residues. V lost 1 base, J lost 3 bases, and 3 bases stayed unmatched. The CDR3 nucleotides are TGCGCCAGCAGCCAAGGGACTAGGGTCTACGAGCAGTACTTC. This codes for CASSQGTRVYEQYF.